The clone carrying this T cell receptor beta chain was found once. Its antigen is not known. Sorted CD4+ subsets: naive, central memory, regulatory, stem cell-like memory (CD45RO/CCR7/CD25/CD127/CD95/CD27 panel). These data come from a study of beta chain features in type 1 diabetes. Study-wide findings and caveats: PCR might pick shorter templates more often, in the same way for patients and controls. In every one of the four CD4+ subsets, TCRB CDR3s were moderately but significantly shorter in Type 1 diabetes patients.

TCRB transcripts that were expressed got sequenced, as all of the isolated RNA had been reverse transcribed. Profiled with immunoSEQ multiplex PCR; TCRdb holds only in-frame clones, not every one. The sample lists roughly 150,000 clones, roughly 59% occurring once. The source of this sequence is a man younger than 45 with type 1 diabetes. The specimen was naive CD4+ T cells from blood.

In DNA, the CDR3 is TGTGCCAGCAGCTTAGCGATGGGACAGGGATCCCTTTTCATTCAGTACTTC. As protein: CASSLAMGQGSLFIQYF. This sequence joins TRBV7-9 and TRBJ2-4; 9 positions match TRBD1. The germline V gene has CDR1 SEHNR and CDR2 FQNEAQ (reference sequence). This CDR3 has 17 amino acids. J lost 9 bases, V lost 0 bases, and 12 bases had no gene match. The whole variable domain, remainder taken from reference TRBV7-9 and TRBJ2-4, is DTGVSQNPRHKITKRGQNVTFRCDPISEHNRLYWYRQTLGQGPEFLTYFQNEAQLEKSRLLSDRFSAERPKGSFSTLEIQRTEQGDSAMYLCASSLAMGQGSLFIQYFGAGTRLSVL.